This TCR beta chain was identified during a study of blood T cell repertoires in COVID-19. The wider study: Sample material is recorded as cDNA or gDNA derived from T cells, B-cell-depleted T cells, or PBMCs.

Assay used: immunoSEQ multiplex PCR; TCRdb lists only in-frame clones, some missing. The table has about 220,000 clones, about 91% seen once; the top ten hold roughly 14%. There are 14 residues in the CDR3. CDR1 and CDR2 (germline): MNHEY, SMNVEV (reference sequence). Trimming took 3 bases from V and 4 from J; bases not matched to a gene: 1. Concerning this clone: This clone may be a read error of a much larger clone one base away.

Sequenced input: PBMCs or T cells enriched from blood (not recorded which). The receptor's source is a woman aged 45-65 years with acute COVID-19. The chain combines TRBV27 with TRBJ1-5; 9 bases line up with TRBD1. The CDR3 sequence is CASSFGTGNQPQHF. The CDR3 DNA reads TGTGCCAGCAGTTTCGGGACAGGGAATCAGCCCCAGCATTTT.